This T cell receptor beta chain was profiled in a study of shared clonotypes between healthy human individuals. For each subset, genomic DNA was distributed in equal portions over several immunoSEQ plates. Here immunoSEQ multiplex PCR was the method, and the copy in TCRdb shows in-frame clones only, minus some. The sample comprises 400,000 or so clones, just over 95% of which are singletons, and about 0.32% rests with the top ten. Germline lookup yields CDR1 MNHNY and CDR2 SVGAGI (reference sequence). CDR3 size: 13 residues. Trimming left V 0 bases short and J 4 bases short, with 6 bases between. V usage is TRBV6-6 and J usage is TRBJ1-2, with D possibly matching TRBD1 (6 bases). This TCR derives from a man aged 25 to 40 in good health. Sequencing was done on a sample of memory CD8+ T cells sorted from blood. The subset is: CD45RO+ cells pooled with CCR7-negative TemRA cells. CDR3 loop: CASSYSGGYGYTF. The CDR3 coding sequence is TGTGCCAGCAGTTACTCAGGGGGCTATGGCTACACCTTC.